These 26 T cell receptor beta chains were all obtained from the same sample, sequenced in a study of OX40 agonist ivuxolimab in advanced cancers. Some clones are missing from TCRdb's copy, which holds only in-frame ones; the method was immunoSEQ multiplex PCR. This table has some 77,000 clones, 85% to 90% appearing once. Sample: CD4+ or CD8+ T cells sorted from blood, taken in a trial of the OX40 agonist ivuxolimab. The receptor set was obtained from an adult with an advanced solid tumor such as melanoma, head and neck, liver or kidney cancer.

V is TRBV7-2 and J is TRBJ2-3, with a possible D match to TRBD1 (6 bases). V shed 6 bases and J shed 1 base, with 14 bases lying between them. CDR3 length equals 15 residues. Germline V lookup: CDR1 SGHTA, CDR2 FQGNSA. CDR3 sequence: CASSWDTPGTDTQYF. CDR3 in DNA: TGTGCCAGCAGTTGGGACACCCCTGGCACAGATACGCAGTATTTT.

The chain combines TRBV12-5 with TRBJ2-7; 7 nucleotides line up with TRBD2. Germline V lookup: CDR1 LGHNT, CDR2 FRNRAP. The CDR3 has 15 amino acids. The junction had 6 bases not matched to a gene; V was cut back by 2 bases and J by 2 bases. CDR3 DNA sequence: TGTGCTAGTGGTTTGAGTCAGGGAGGGACCTACGAGCAGTACTTC. Protein sequence: CASGLSQGGTYEQYF.

This rearrangement joins TRBV5-1 to TRBJ2-1; 12 nucleotides match TRBD2. The CDR3 is 20 amino acids. The germline V gene encodes CDR1 SGHRS and CDR2 YFSETQ. V shed 4 bases, J shed 5 bases, and the junction held 19 bases outside the gene matches. Written as DNA, the CDR3 is TGCGCCAGCAGCGCAGCCCCAGACGGCCCTAGCGGGGGGGCCAACAATGAGCAGTTCTTC. This encodes CASSAAPDGPSGGANNEQFF.

J is TRBJ2-2 and V is TRBV6-5; 12 positions match TRBD1. The V gene's germline CDR1 is MNHEY and CDR2 SVGAGI. Losses at the gene ends were 6 bases for V and 6 bases for J; bases not matched to a gene: 5. CDR3 length equals 15 residues. CDR3 loop: CASSVRDRGPGELFF. Written as DNA, the CDR3 is TGTGCCAGCAGCGTCCGGGACAGGGGGCCCGGGGAGCTGTTTTTT.

The chain has TRBV10-3 and TRBJ2-7, with 10 bases fitting TRBD1. Germline V gene sequence: CDR1 ENHRY, CDR2 SYGVKD. The CDR3 length is 15 residues. V lost 0 bases, J lost 3 bases, and 2 bases stayed unmatched. The CDR3 sequence: CAISESTGGGYEQYF. The CDR3 nucleotides read TGTGCCATCAGTGAGTCGACAGGGGGCGGCTACGAGCAGTACTTC.

For the CDR3, the DNA is TGTGCCAGCAGTTACTCGGGTCGGGAGCAGTACTTC. It translates to CASSYSGREQYF. The chain couples TRBV6-6 to TRBJ2-7; D uncertain. Germline lookup yields CDR1 MNHNY and CDR2 SVGAGI (reference sequence). Trimming shortened V by 0 bases and J by 7 bases, and 7 bases separated the two germline ends. The CDR3 has 12 residues.

The V call is TRBV6-1, the J call TRBJ2-2; D unresolved. In germline, CDR1 is MNHNS, CDR2 SASEGT. V shed 6 bases and J shed 7 bases, with 15 bases lying between them. The CDR3 has 14 amino acids. The CDR3 DNA reads TGTGCCAGCAGAAGTCCGATGGGAATCGGGGAGCTGTTTTTT. This translates into CASRSPMGIGELFF.

This sequence joins TRBV5-5 and TRBJ1-4, with D hard to call. In germline, CDR1 is SGHKS, CDR2 YYEKEE (reference sequence). The CDR3 is 15 amino acids. The V gene lost 1 base and the J gene lost 4 bases, with 11 bases spanning the gap. The CDR3 sequence is CASSLMTEINEKLFF. The DNA for the CDR3 is TGTGCCAGCAGCTTGATGACGGAAATTAATGAAAAACTGTTTTTT.

The rearrangement uses TRBV19 and TRBJ1-3; unclear D gene. CDR1 and CDR2 from the germline V gene are LNHDA and SQIVND (reference sequence). CDR3 length: 14 residues. Trimming removed 6 bases from V and 0 bases from J, with 9 bases in between. The CDR3 spells CASRDGPSGNTIYF. In nucleotides, the CDR3 is TGTGCCAGTAGGGACGGACCCTCTGGAAACACCATATATTTT.

The chain is built from TRBV5-6 and TRBJ2-1, with D unclear. With 4 bases removed from V and 3 bases from J, the gap between germline ends came to 11 bases. Germline values: CDR1 SGHDT, CDR2 YYEEEE. This CDR3 spans 14 amino acids. For the CDR3, the DNA is TGTGCCAGCAGCCCCGTCCGGGTCTACAATGAGCAGTTCTTC. It codes for CASSPVRVYNEQFF.

This chain connects TRBV5-1 to TRBJ2-2, with D hard to call. With 2 bases removed from V and 9 bases from J, the gap between germline ends came to 17 bases. The CDR3 loop spans 15 amino acids. Per the germline V gene, CDR1 is SGHRS and CDR2 is YFSETQ. CDR3 protein: CASSFGPTDVRELFF. Written as DNA, the CDR3 is TGCGCCAGCAGCTTTGGCCCCACCGACGTAAGGGAGCTGTTTTTT.

The chain combines TRBV29-1 with TRBJ2-2; either TRBD1 or TRBD2 may fit D (5 bases each). Germline V gene sequence: CDR1 SQVTM, CDR2 ANQGSEA. The length of the CDR3 is 13 residues. V was shortened by 5 bases and J by 4 bases, with 11 bases between the two germline ends. CDR3 in DNA: TGCAGCGTTTGGTGGGACCTCACCGGGGAGCTGTTTTTT. The encoded protein is CSVWWDLTGELFF.

This clone was picked up a small number of times. V usage is TRBV19 and J usage is TRBJ1-2; D unresolved. The CDR3 sequence is 13 residues long. Germline V gene data show CDR1 as LNHDA and CDR2 as SQIVND (reference sequence). V lost 3 bases and J 7 bases, leaving 12 bases between the germline ends. CDR3 region: CASSMNLGSGYTF. In DNA form, the CDR3 reads TGTGCCAGTAGTATGAATCTGGGATCTGGCTACACCTTC. Looking up the rest from reference TRBV19 and TRBJ1-2 gives the full variable domain: DGGITQSPKYLFRKEGQNVTLSCEQNLNHDAMYWYRQDPGQGLRLIYYSQIVNDFQKGDIAEGYSVSREKKESFPLTVTSAQKNPTAFYLCASSMNLGSGYTFGSGTRLTVV.

The chain joins TRBV19 to TRBJ2-5; D gene ambiguous. Germline V gene data show CDR1 as LNHDA and CDR2 as SQIVND (reference sequence). Trimming removed 3 bases from V and 5 bases from J, with 13 bases in between. The CDR3 is made up of 14 amino acids. The CDR3 region is CASSIFGAMETQYF. CDR3 bases: TGTGCCAGTAGTATCTTCGGAGCCATGGAGACCCAGTACTTC.

The V call is TRBV9, the J call TRBJ2-7; 8 bases fit TRBD1. Germline values: CDR1 SGDLS, CDR2 YYNGEE. The CDR3 consists of 14 residues. Losses at the gene ends were 4 bases for V and 3 bases for J; bases not matched to a gene: 6. CDR3 nucleotide sequence: TGTGCCAGCAGCCCCACTGGGACAGGCTACGAGCAGTACTTC. It codes for CASSPTGTGYEQYF.

This sequence joins TRBV7-9 and TRBJ2-3, with D perhaps assigned TRBD1 or TRBD2 (6 bases each). The V end was cut by 5 bases, the J end by 1 base, with 10 bases between. This CDR3 is built from 14 residues. Germline V gives CDR1 SEHNR, CDR2 FQNEAQ (reference sequence). The CDR3 bases are TGTGCCAGCAGCCCGGGGGCCCGCACAGATACGCAGTATTTT. Residues: CASSPGARTDTQYF.

The gene calls are TRBV7-3 and TRBJ2-5; D possibly uses TRBD1 or TRBD2 (5 bases each). Germline-derived CDR1 and CDR2 are SGHTA and FQGTGA. The CDR3 is 13 amino acids. Trimming took 1 base from V and 4 from J, leaving 7 bases between them. The CDR3 DNA reads as TGTGCCAGCAGCTTAAGTGGGGGAGAGACCCAGTACTTC. It translates to CASSLSGGETQYF. Drawing the rest from reference TRBV7-3 and TRBJ2-5, the complete variable domain is GAGVSQTPSNKVTEKGKYVELRCDPISGHTALYWYRQSLGQGPEFLIYFQGTGAADDSGLPNDRFFAVRPEGSVSTLKIQRTERGDSAVYLCASSLSGGETQYFGPGTRLLVL.

The chain carries TRBV18 and TRBJ1-6, with unresolved D. The ends were cut back, 3 bases at V and 10 bases at J, with 25 bases in the middle. The CDR3 loop spans 18 amino acids. Germline V gives CDR1 KGHSH, CDR2 LQKENI. The CDR3 DNA reads as TGTGCCAGCTCACCCCGCACGCAAAATCGGGCCCAAGGGTCACCCCTCCACTTT. Residues: CASSPRTQNRAQGSPLHF.

This chain joins TRBV5-1 and TRBJ1-5, with 8 bases fitting TRBD1. V was clipped by 4 bases and J by 7 bases; unmatched bases: 7. The CDR3 sequence is 14 residues long. Germline lookup yields CDR1 SGHRS and CDR2 YFSETQ. CDR3 region: CASSEGQGGQPQHF. The CDR3 DNA reads TGCGCCAGCAGCGAAGGACAGGGTGGGCAGCCCCAGCATTTT.

Comment on this clone: Germline is not matched at one junction end, which may reflect a read error. The gene calls are TRBV10-3 and TRBJ2-7; 8 positions agree with TRBD2. Germline V gene sequence: CDR1 ENHRY, CDR2 SYGVKD. CDR3 length: 16 amino acids. The CDR3 protein is CATSRAGGGIPYEQYF. The CDR3 bases are TGTGCCACCAGTCGGGCGGGGGGAGGCATCCCCTACGAGCAGTACTTC.

This chain links TRBV30 with TRBJ2-5; TRBD2 matches at 8 bases. Germline values: CDR1 GTSNPN, CDR2 SVGIG (reference sequence). The CDR3 length is 12 residues. V lost 5 bases to trimming and J lost 4 bases; unmatched junction nucleotides: 3. The CDR3 loop reads CAWAREVETQYF. For the CDR3, the DNA is TGTGCCTGGGCGCGGGAGGTAGAGACCCAGTACTTC.

The chain uses TRBV29-1 and TRBJ1-1; perhaps TRBD1 as D (5 bases). Between the trimmed V and J ends, which lost 7 bases and 6 bases, there was a span of 21 bases. CDR1 and CDR2 (germline): SQVTM, ANQGSEA. The length of the CDR3 is 14 residues. CDR3 residues: CSATGGLGIAEAFF. CDR3 bases: TGCAGCGCCACCGGGGGTTTAGGGATCGCTGAAGCTTTCTTT.

CDR3 sequence reads: CAWATGAQNNSPLHF. The CDR3 DNA follows: TGTGCCTGGGCCACAGGGGCACAGAATAATTCACCCCTCCACTTT. V usage is TRBV30 and J usage is TRBJ1-6, with 7 nucleotides matching TRBD1. The germline CDR1 and CDR2 sequences are GTSNPN and SVGIG (reference sequence). The CDR3 has 15 amino acids. The trim removed 5 bases at V and 5 bases at J, leaving 9 bases unmatched.

The sample holds one count of this clone. The junction departs from the called germline gene at one end, perhaps through a read error. The chain has TRBV7-7 and TRBJ2-5; 11 bases align to TRBD1. This CDR3 comprises 17 residues. Germline values: CDR1 SSHAT, CDR2 FNYEAQ (reference sequence). The CDR3 nucleotides read TGTGCTAGCAGCTTAGCGGGGGACAGGGGGATTCAAGAGACCCAGTACTTC. Its translation is CASSLAGDRGIQETQYF.

The chain has TRBV7-9 and TRBJ1-4; no clear D. V lost 3 bases to trimming and J lost 0 bases, with 5 bases between them. Germline V gene data show CDR1 as SEHNR and CDR2 as FQNEAQ (reference sequence). The CDR3 runs to 14 residues. Here the CDR3 reads CASSLGATNEKLFF. DNA of the CDR3: TGTGCCAGCAGCTTGGGTGCAACTAATGAAAAACTGTTTTTT.

The chain uses TRBV2 and TRBJ2-1; 7 nucleotides align to TRBD1. This CDR3 spans 14 amino acids. The V gene end was trimmed by 8 bases and the J gene end by 6 bases; junction bases not matched to a gene: 10. CDR1 is SNHLY and CDR2 is FYNNEI in the germline V gene. The CDR3 nucleotides are TGTGCCAGCCAGTTCGGACAGGATTCCAATGAGCAGTTCTTC. Residues: CASQFGQDSNEQFF.